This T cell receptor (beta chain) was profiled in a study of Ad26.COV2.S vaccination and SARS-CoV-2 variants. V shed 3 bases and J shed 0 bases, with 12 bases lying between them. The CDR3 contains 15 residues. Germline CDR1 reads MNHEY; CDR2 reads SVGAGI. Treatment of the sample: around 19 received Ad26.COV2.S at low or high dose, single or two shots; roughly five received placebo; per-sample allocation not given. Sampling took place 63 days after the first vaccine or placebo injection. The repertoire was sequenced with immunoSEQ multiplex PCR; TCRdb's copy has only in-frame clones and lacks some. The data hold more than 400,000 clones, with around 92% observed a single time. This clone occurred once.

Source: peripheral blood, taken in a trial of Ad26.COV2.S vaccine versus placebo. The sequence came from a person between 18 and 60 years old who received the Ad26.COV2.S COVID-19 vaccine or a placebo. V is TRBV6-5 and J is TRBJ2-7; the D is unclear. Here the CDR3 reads CASSYASRFSYEQYF. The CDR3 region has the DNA TGTGCCAGCAGTTATGCCTCTCGATTCTCCTACGAGCAGTACTTC.